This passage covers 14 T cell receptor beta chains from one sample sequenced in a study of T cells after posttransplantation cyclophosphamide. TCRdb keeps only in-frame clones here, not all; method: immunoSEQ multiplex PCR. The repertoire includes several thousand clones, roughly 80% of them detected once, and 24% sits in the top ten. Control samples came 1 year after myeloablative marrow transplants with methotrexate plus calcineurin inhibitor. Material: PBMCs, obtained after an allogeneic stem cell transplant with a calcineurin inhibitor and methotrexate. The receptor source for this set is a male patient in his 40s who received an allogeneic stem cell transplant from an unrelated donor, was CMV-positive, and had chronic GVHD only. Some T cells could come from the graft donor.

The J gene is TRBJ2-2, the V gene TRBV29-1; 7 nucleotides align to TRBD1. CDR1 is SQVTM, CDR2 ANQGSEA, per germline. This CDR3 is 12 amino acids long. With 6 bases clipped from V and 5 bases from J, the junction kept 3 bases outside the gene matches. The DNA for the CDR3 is TGCAGCGTGACAGGGTGGACCGGGGAGCTGTTTTTT. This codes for CSVTGWTGELFF.

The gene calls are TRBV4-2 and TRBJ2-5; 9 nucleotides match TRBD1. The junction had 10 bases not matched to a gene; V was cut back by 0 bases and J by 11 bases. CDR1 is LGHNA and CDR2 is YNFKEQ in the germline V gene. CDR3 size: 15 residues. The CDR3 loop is CASSQEAAGQGKQYF. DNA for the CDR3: TGTGCCAGCAGCCAAGAGGCAGCGGGACAGGGTAAGCAGTACTTC.

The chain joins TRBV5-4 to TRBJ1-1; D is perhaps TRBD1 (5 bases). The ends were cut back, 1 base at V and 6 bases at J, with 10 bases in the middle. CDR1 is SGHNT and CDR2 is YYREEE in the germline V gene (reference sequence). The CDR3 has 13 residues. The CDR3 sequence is CASSLQGVPEAFF. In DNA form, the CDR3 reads TGTGCCAGCAGCTTGCAGGGTGTGCCTGAAGCTTTCTTT.

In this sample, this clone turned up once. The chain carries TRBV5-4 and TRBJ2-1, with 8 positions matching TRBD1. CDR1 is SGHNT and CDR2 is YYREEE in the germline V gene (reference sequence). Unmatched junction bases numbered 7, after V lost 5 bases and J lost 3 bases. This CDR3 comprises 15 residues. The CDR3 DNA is TGTGCCAGCAGTCCGCCAGGGGGCAACTACAATGAGCAGTTCTTC. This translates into CASSPPGGNYNEQFF.

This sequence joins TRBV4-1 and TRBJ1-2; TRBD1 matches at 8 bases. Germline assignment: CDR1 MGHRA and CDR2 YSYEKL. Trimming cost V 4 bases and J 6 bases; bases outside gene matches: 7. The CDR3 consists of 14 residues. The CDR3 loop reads CASSPGQGANGYTF. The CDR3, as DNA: TGCGCCAGCAGCCCCGGGCAGGGGGCGAATGGCTACACCTTC.

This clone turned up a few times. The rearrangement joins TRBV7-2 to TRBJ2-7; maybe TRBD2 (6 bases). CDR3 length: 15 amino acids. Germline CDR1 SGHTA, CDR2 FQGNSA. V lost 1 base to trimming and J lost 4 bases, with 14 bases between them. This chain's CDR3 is CASSLELGLVYEQYF. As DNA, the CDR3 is TGTGCCAGCAGCTTAGAGTTGGGACTTGTGTACGAGCAGTACTTC.

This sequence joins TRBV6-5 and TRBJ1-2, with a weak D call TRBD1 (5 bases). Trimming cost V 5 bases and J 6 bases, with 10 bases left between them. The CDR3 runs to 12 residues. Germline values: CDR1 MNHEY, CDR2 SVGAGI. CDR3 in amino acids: CASSEVGHGYTF. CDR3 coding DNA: TGTGCCAGCAGTGAGGTGGGGCATGGCTACACCTTC.

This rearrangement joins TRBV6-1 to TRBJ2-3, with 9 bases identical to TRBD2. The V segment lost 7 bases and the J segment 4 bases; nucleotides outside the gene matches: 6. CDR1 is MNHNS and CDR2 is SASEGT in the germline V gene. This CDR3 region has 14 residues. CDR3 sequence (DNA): TGTGCCAGCACCGCGGGGGGGTTGGCAGATACGCAGTATTTT. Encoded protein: CASTAGGLADTQYF.

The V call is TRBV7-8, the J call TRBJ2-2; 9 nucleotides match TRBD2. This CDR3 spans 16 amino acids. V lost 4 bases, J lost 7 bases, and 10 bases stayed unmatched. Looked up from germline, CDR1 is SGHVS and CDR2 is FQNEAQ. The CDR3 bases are TGTGCCAGCAGCTCCGTGGCGGGGGGGCGCCTCGGGGAGCTGTTTTTT. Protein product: CASSSVAGGRLGELFF.

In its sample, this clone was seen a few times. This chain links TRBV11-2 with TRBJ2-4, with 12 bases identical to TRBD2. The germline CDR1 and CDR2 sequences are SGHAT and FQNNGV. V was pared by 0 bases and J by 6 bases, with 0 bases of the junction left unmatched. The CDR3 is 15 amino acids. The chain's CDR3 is CASSLEGLAGNIQYF. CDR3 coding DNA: TGTGCCAGCAGCTTAGAGGGACTAGCGGGAAACATTCAGTACTTC.

The CDR3 DNA sequence: TGCGCCAGCAGCCAATCAGGGCGCAAGGTTGGCTACACCTTC. This translates into CASSQSGRKVGYTF. The chain links TRBV4-1 to TRBJ1-2, with a possible D match to TRBD1 (5 bases). The CDR3 loop spans 14 amino acids. Trimming shortened V by 2 bases and J by 7 bases, and 14 bases separated the two germline ends. Germline CDR1 is MGHRA and CDR2 is YSYEKL.

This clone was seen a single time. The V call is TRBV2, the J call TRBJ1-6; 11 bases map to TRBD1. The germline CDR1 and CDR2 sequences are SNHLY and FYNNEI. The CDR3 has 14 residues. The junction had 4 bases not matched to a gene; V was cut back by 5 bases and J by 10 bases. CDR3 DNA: TGTGCCAGCAGTCCCGGGACAGGGGGATCACCCCTCCACTTT. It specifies CASSPGTGGSPLHF.

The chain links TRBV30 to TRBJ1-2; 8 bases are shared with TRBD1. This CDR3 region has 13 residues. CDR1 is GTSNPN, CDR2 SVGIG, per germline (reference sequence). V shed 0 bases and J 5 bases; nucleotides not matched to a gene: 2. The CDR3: CAWSVTGGYGYTF. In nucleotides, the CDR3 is TGTGCCTGGAGTGTCACAGGGGGGTATGGCTACACCTTC. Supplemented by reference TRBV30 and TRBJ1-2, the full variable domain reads SQTIHQWPATLVQPVGSPLSLECTVEGTSNPNLYWYRQAAGRGLQLLFYSVGIGQISSEVPQNLSASRPQDRQFILSSKKLLLSDSGFYLCAWSVTGGYGYTFGSGTRLTVV.

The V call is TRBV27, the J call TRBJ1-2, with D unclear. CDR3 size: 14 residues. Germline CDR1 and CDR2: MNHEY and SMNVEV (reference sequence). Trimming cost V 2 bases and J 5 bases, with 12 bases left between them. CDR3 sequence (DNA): TGTGCCAGCAGTTTAAACCCGGACTGGTATGGCTACACCTTC. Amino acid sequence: CASSLNPDWYGYTF.